These 18 T cell receptor beta chains originate from one sample sequenced in a study of PD-1 blockade in classical Hodgkin lymphoma. Stated time point: cycle 4 day 1 (C4D1), after 6 weeks of nivolumab. After autologous stem cell transplantation all patients relapsed, and prior brentuximab vedotin exposure differed between cohorts. Profiled with immunoSEQ multiplex PCR; TCRdb holds only in-frame clones, not every one. The sample holds about 61,000 clones, nearly 90% seen once. The sample was peripheral blood mononuclear cells (PBMCs), taken before the fourth cycle of nivolumab. These receptors were collected from a human donor with classical Hodgkin lymphoma.

The rearrangement joins TRBV15 to TRBJ1-2; D gene uncertain. CDR1 is LNHNV, CDR2 YYDKDF, per germline (reference sequence). The V and J ends lost 0 bases and 7 bases respectively, with 9 bases between them. This CDR3 comprises 13 residues. The CDR3 protein is CATSRDPTFGYTF. The CDR3 DNA reads TGTGCCACCAGCAGAGACCCGACATTTGGCTACACCTTC.

The J gene is TRBJ2-7, the V gene TRBV5-4; a weak D match, TRBD2 (6 bases). The ends were cut back, 4 bases at V and 7 bases at J, with 24 bases in the middle. The CDR3 spans 16 residues. Germline CDR1 SGHNT, CDR2 YYREEE (reference sequence). The CDR3 sequence is CASSPPGSGPAWEQYF. The CDR3 bases are TGTGCCAGCAGCCCGCCGGGGAGCGGGCCGGCATGGGAGCAGTACTTC.

This sequence joins TRBV7-2 and TRBJ1-5, with D perhaps matching TRBD1 (6 bases). CDR3 length equals 14 residues. The V gene's germline CDR1 is SGHTA and CDR2 FQGNSA. Between the trimmed V and J ends, which lost 9 bases and 1 base, there was a span of 13 bases. The CDR3 sequence is CASKLDSSNQPQHF. The CDR3, as DNA: TGTGCCAGTAAGTTGGACAGCAGCAATCAGCCCCAGCATTTT.

J is TRBJ2-7 and V is TRBV21-1; TRBD1 is the table's D call, not checked against the DNA. TRBV21-1 constitutes a pseudogene. The CDR3 is 18 amino acids. CDR3 region: CASSKRDREVQGSNEQYF. The CDR3 nucleotides are TGTGCCAGCAGCAAACGGGACAGGGAGGTCCAAGGGTCTAACGAGCAGTACTTC.

The chain links TRBV28 to TRBJ1-4; D might be TRBD1 (6 bases). Trimming stripped 5 bases from V and 4 bases from J, with 17 bases between. Germline values: CDR1 MDHEN, CDR2 SYDVKM. The CDR3 is 16 residues long. The CDR3 sequence: CASSPLGQPINEKLFF. Written as DNA, the CDR3 is TGTGCCAGCAGTCCCCTCGGACAGCCCATTAATGAAAAACTGTTTTTT.

V gene TRBV4-1 combines with J gene TRBJ2-1; TRBD2 aligns across 7 bases. The CDR3 contains 14 residues. The junction had 8 bases not matched to a gene; V was cut back by 4 bases and J by 8 bases. Germline CDR1 reads MGHRA; CDR2 reads YSYEKL. DNA for the CDR3: TGCGCCAGCAGCCTTACTAGCGCGCACGATGAGCAGTTCTTC. Its translation is CASSLTSAHDEQFF.

The table lists this clone with a count of one. V and J are TRBV7-9 and TRBJ2-7, with D possibly being TRBD1 (6 bases). V lost 1 base and J 3 bases, leaving 10 bases between the germline ends. Germline-derived CDR1 and CDR2 are SEHNR and FQNEAQ (reference sequence). The CDR3 runs to 14 residues. The CDR3 spells CASSLGGLGYEQYF. In nucleotides, the CDR3 is TGTGCCAGCAGCTTAGGGGGGCTCGGCTACGAGCAGTACTTC. Drawing the rest from reference TRBV7-9 and TRBJ2-7, the complete variable domain is DTGVSQNPRHKITKRGQNVTFRCDPISEHNRLYWYRQTLGQGPEFLTYFQNEAQLEKSRLLSDRFSAERPKGSFSTLEIQRTEQGDSAMYLCASSLGGLGYEQYFGPGTRLTVT.

V gene TRBV11-2 combines with J gene TRBJ2-5; D unresolved. This CDR3 is 16 amino acids long. Germline CDR1 SGHAT, CDR2 FQNNGV. V shed 2 bases and J shed 1 base, with 14 bases lying between them. CDR3 sequence (DNA): TGTGCCAGCAGCTTATGGCCGCGTGGGTCCCAAGAGACCCAGTACTTC. It translates to CASSLWPRGSQETQYF.

This sequence joins TRBV6-1 and TRBJ1-2; tentatively, D is TRBD1 (5 bases). CDR1 is MNHNS, CDR2 SASEGT, per germline. Trimming removed 0 bases from V and 10 bases from J, with 21 bases in between. CDR3 length: 16 amino acids. The CDR3 coding sequence is TGTGCCAGCAGTGAAGCACAGGTCATGGCCTATGCTTACTACACCTTC. Its protein product is CASSEAQVMAYAYYTF.

The V call is TRBV2, the J call TRBJ2-1; 8 bases line up with TRBD2. With 10 bases clipped from V and 16 bases from J, the junction kept 12 bases outside the gene matches. Germline V lookup: CDR1 SNHLY, CDR2 FYNNEI. The CDR3 sequence is 11 residues long. The DNA of the CDR3 is TGTGCCACCACGACCGGGGGGGCCCTCTTCTTC. The encoded protein is CATTTGGALFF.

The rearrangement joins TRBV21-1 to TRBJ1-1; TRBD1, the table's D call, lacks a check against the DNA. TRBV21-1 is listed as a pseudogene. The CDR3 consists of 15 residues. The CDR3 nucleotides read TGTGCCAGCAGCCAGGGGGGCAGGGGAGTCACTGAAGCTTTCTTT. This translates into CASSQGGRGVTEAFF.

The rearrangement links TRBV5-1 to TRBJ1-4; 7 nucleotides align to TRBD1. Germline V CDR1 and CDR2: SGHRS, YFSETQ. With V trimmed by 5 bases and J by 5 bases, 9 bases remained unmatched. The CDR3 extends over 15 amino acids. CDR3 sequence (DNA): TGCGCCAGCAGTTTGAGCAGGGGGAGAAATGAAAAACTGTTTTTT. Encoded protein: CASSLSRGRNEKLFF.

The chain carries TRBV5-1 and TRBJ1-5; D is ambiguous. The CDR3 sequence is 14 residues long. Deletions cut 4 bases from V and 3 bases from J, with 11 bases between. Germline V gene data show CDR1 as SGHRS and CDR2 as YFSETQ. The chain's CDR3 is CASSEGRPNQPQHF. CDR3 DNA sequence: TGCGCCAGCAGCGAGGGCCGCCCCAATCAGCCCCAGCATTTT. Complete variable domain (other parts from reference TRBV5-1 and TRBJ1-5): KAGVTQTPRYLIKTRGQQVTLSCSPISGHRSVSWYQQTPGQGLQFLFEYFSETQRNKGNFPGRFSGRQFSNSRSEMNVSTLELGDSALYLCASSEGRPNQPQHFGDGTRLSIL.

This sequence joins TRBV15 and TRBJ2-6; D is unclear. This CDR3 comprises 15 residues. CDR1 and CDR2 (germline): LNHNV, YYDKDF (reference sequence). Deletions cut 3 bases from V and 4 bases from J, with 10 bases between. The CDR3 DNA is TGTGCCACCAGCAGTGCGAAACCCGGGGCCAACGTCCTGACTTTC. It translates to CATSSAKPGANVLTF.

The chain combines TRBV5-1 with TRBJ2-3; 9 bases are a match to TRBD1. J lost 4 bases, V lost 4 bases, and 7 bases had no gene match. This CDR3 has 15 amino acids. Looked up from germline, CDR1 is SGHRS and CDR2 is YFSETQ. The CDR3: CASSQGQGIPDTQYF. DNA of the CDR3: TGCGCCAGCAGCCAGGGACAGGGTATTCCAGATACGCAGTATTTT.

This rearrangement joins TRBV5-1 to TRBJ2-1; D possibly corresponds to TRBD2 (5 bases). The CDR3 contains 16 residues. V was clipped by 1 base and J by 0 bases, with 11 bases between them. Germline V CDR1 and CDR2: SGHRS, YFSETQ. CDR3: CASSLIPGVSYNEQFF. The CDR3 nucleotides are TGCGCCAGCAGCTTGATTCCCGGGGTCTCCTACAATGAGCAGTTCTTC.

The chain employs TRBV5-5 and TRBJ1-3; no reliable D call. V shed 3 bases and J shed 0 bases, with 7 bases lying between them. The CDR3 is made up of 14 amino acids. Germline V gene lookup returns CDR1 SGHKS and CDR2 YYEKEE (reference sequence). The CDR3 DNA reads TGTGCCAGCAGCTGGTTGGGCTCTGGAAACACCATATATTTT. Protein: CASSWLGSGNTIYF. Supplemented by reference TRBV5-5 and TRBJ1-3, the full variable domain reads DAGVTQSPTHLIKTRGQQVTLRCSPISGHKSVSWYQQVLGQGPQFIFQYYEKEERGRGNFPDRFSARQFPNYSSELNVNALLLGDSALYLCASSWLGSGNTIYFGEGSWLTVV.

The chain carries TRBV19 and TRBJ2-1, with 9 bases fitting TRBD1. The V segment lost 6 bases and the J segment 4 bases; nucleotides outside the gene matches: 7. CDR3 length equals 15 residues. Germline CDR1 is LNHDA and CDR2 is SQIVND (reference sequence). CDR3 loop: CASSTPGQGYNEQFF. The CDR3 nucleotides are TGTGCCAGTAGCACCCCGGGACAGGGTTACAATGAGCAGTTCTTC.